Sequencing of this TCR beta chain was carried out in a study of T-cell reconstitution after alpha-beta-depleted transplantation in children. Overall study results and limits: About two months after transplant, alpha-beta T cells reportedly came from several hundred expanded graft clones.

The library targeted TCRbeta and was prepared with unique molecular identifiers. From the PCR reads, TCRdb called clonotypes with MiXCR, one entry per CDR3 protein. The table shows 610,000 or so distinct CDR3 sequences, with 25% to 30% occurring only once. About this clonotype itself: As yet, its antigen is unknown.

The sequence derives from a boy less than two years old with Wiskott-Aldrich syndrome, due to receive a stem cell transplant. The sequencing here drew on PBMCs, taken before TCRalphabeta/CD19-depleted stem cell transplant.

Here the CDR3 reads CASSHLTEYEQYF. The CDR3 region has the DNA TGTGCCAGCAGCCATTTGACAGAGTACGAGCAGTACTTC. This chain uses TRBV3-1 with TRBJ2-7; tentative D call: TRBD1 (5 bases). Germline V gene lookup returns CDR1 LGHDT and CDR2 YNNKEL (reference sequence). With 3 bases removed from V and 4 bases from J, the gap between germline ends came to 10 bases. This CDR3 region has 13 residues.